Listed below are T cell receptor beta chains from one sample, sequenced in a study of cytomegalovirus exposure and HLA in healthy donors. TCRdb's copy holds only in-frame clones and misses some; the assay was immunoSEQ multiplex PCR. The sample consists of under 200,000 clones, 75% of them appearing once. Sequencing was done on a sample of PBMCs. The receptors stem from a female donor in good health and CMV-seronegative. Both conserved end residues are part of each CDR3. Fields, in order: V gene, D gene, CDR3 length, J gene, clone size, CDR3 protein, CDR3 DNA. A D gene is named only where the DNA matches it firmly. Rows give clone size only sometimes, using once, few, many, or a class for an expanded clone.

v_gene: TRBV11-2
d_gene: -
len: 14
j_gene: TRBJ2-5
abundance: -
CDR3aa: CASSLAGSWETQYF
CDR3nt: TGTGCCAGCAGCTTAGCGGGAAGTTGGGAGACCCAGTACTTC

v_gene: TRBV6-5
d_gene: -
len: 15
j_gene: TRBJ1-5
abundance: -
CDR3aa: CASSPLANSNQPQHF
CDR3nt: TGTGCCAGCAGTCCCTTAGCAAATAGCAATCAGCCCCAGCATTTT

v_gene: TRBV11-3
d_gene: TRBD1
len: 14
j_gene: TRBJ2-3
abundance: -
CDR3aa: CASSSDRAADTQYF
CDR3nt: TGTGCCAGCAGCTCCGACAGGGCCGCAGATACGCAGTATTTT

v_gene: TRBV10-3
d_gene: -
len: 12
j_gene: TRBJ2-3
abundance: -
CDR3aa: CATSVNTDTQYF
CDR3nt: TGTGCCACCTCAGTAAACACAGATACGCAGTATTTT

v_gene: TRBV9
d_gene: -
len: 13
j_gene: TRBJ2-3
abundance: -
CDR3aa: CASSPGDTDTQYF
CDR3nt: TGTGCCAGCAGCCCGGGGGACACAGATACGCAGTATTTT

v_gene: TRBV19
d_gene: -
len: 13
j_gene: TRBJ2-1
abundance: -
CDR3aa: CAIGDNSYNEQFF
CDR3nt: TGTGCCATAGGGGACAACTCCTACAATGAGCAGTTCTTC

v_gene: TRBV6-5
d_gene: TRBD1
len: 15
j_gene: TRBJ2-7
abundance: -
CDR3aa: CASSYRTGKPYEQYF
CDR3nt: TGTGCCAGCAGTTACCGGACAGGGAAACCCTACGAGCAGTACTTC

v_gene: TRBV11-2
d_gene: -
len: 14
j_gene: TRBJ2-7
abundance: few
CDR3aa: CASSFAGTAYEQYF
CDR3nt: TGTGCCAGCAGCTTCGCGGGGACGGCCTACGAGCAGTACTTC

v_gene: TRBV7-8
d_gene: -
len: 14
j_gene: TRBJ1-1
abundance: -
CDR3aa: CASSRGGVGTEAFF
CDR3nt: TGTGCCAGCAGCCGCGGGGGGGTTGGGACTGAAGCTTTCTTT

v_gene: TRBV30
d_gene: TRBD2
len: 13
j_gene: TRBJ2-3
abundance: -
CDR3aa: CAWALAGVGTQYF
CDR3nt: TGTGCCTGGGCCCTAGCGGGAGTGGGTACGCAGTATTTT

v_gene: TRBV4-2
d_gene: -
len: 16
j_gene: TRBJ2-3
abundance: -
CDR3aa: CASSPWPGQRADTQYF
CDR3nt: TGTGCCAGCAGCCCCTGGCCGGGACAAAGGGCAGATACGCAGTATTTT

v_gene: TRBV9
d_gene: -
len: 14
j_gene: TRBJ1-5
abundance: -
CDR3aa: CASSVDGDNQPQHF
CDR3nt: TGTGCCAGCAGCGTAGACGGAGACAATCAGCCCCAGCATTTT

v_gene: TRBV6-1
d_gene: -
len: 12
j_gene: TRBJ1-5
abundance: -
CDR3aa: CASKGVYQPQHF
CDR3nt: TGTGCCAGCAAAGGGGTGTATCAGCCCCAGCATTTT

v_gene: TRBV7-8
d_gene: TRBD1
len: 13
j_gene: TRBJ1-1
abundance: -
CDR3aa: CASRGQMNTEAFF
CDR3nt: TGTGCCAGCAGGGGACAGATGAACACTGAAGCTTTCTTT

v_gene: TRBV7-9
d_gene: -
len: 17
j_gene: TRBJ2-4
abundance: once
CDR3aa: CASSLELQQLAKNSQYF
CDR3nt: TGTGCCAGCAGCTTAGAATTGCAGCAGCTAGCCAAAAACAGTCAGTACTTC

v_gene: TRBV29-1
d_gene: TRBD1
len: 12
j_gene: TRBJ1-1
abundance: -
CDR3aa: CSGRRQGSEAFF
CDR3nt: TGCAGCGGCAGAAGACAGGGCTCTGAAGCTTTCTTT

v_gene: TRBV4-1
d_gene: TRBD2
len: 16
j_gene: TRBJ2-1
abundance: once
CDR3aa: CASSLRLAGGRYEQFF
CDR3nt: TGCGCCAGCAGCCTCAGACTAGCGGGGGGTAGGTATGAGCAGTTCTTC

v_gene: TRBV28
d_gene: -
len: 16
j_gene: TRBJ2-3
abundance: -
CDR3aa: CASRGALGRDADTQYF
CDR3nt: TGTGCCAGCAGGGGGGCCCTGGGGAGGGATGCAGATACGCAGTATTTT

v_gene: TRBV6-1
d_gene: -
len: 14
j_gene: TRBJ2-1
abundance: -
CDR3aa: CASSELGSHNEQFF
CDR3nt: TGTGCCAGCAGCGAACTAGGTTCCCACAATGAGCAGTTCTTC

v_gene: TRBV6-5
d_gene: TRBD2
len: 16
j_gene: TRBJ2-7
abundance: -
CDR3aa: CASSYSAGTTHYEQYF
CDR3nt: TGTGCCAGCAGTTATTCGGCCGGGACTACCCACTACGAGCAGTACTTC

v_gene: TRBV18
d_gene: -
len: 15
j_gene: TRBJ2-1
abundance: -
CDR3aa: CASSPVGGSYNEQFF
CDR3nt: TGTGCCAGCTCACCAGTGGGGGGCTCCTACAATGAGCAGTTCTTC

v_gene: TRBV4-2
d_gene: -
len: 17
j_gene: TRBJ2-3
abundance: -
CDR3aa: CASSPGTGTISTDTQYF
CDR3nt: TGTGCCAGCAGCCCCGGAACAGGGACTATTAGCACAGATACGCAGTATTTT

v_gene: TRBV5-1
d_gene: -
len: 16
j_gene: TRBJ1-3
abundance: -
CDR3aa: CASSLNWGDSGNTIYF
CDR3nt: TGCGCCAGCAGCTTGAATTGGGGGGACTCTGGAAACACCATATATTTT

v_gene: TRBV11-2
d_gene: -
len: 13
j_gene: TRBJ2-5
abundance: few
CDR3aa: CASTRGAGETQYF
CDR3nt: TGTGCCAGCACCAGGGGGGCCGGAGAGACCCAGTACTTC

v_gene: TRBV4-2
d_gene: -
len: 16
j_gene: TRBJ2-5
abundance: -
CDR3aa: CASSQERGGGKETQYF
CDR3nt: TGTGCCAGCAGCCAAGAAAGGGGTGGTGGAAAAGAGACCCAGTACTTC

v_gene: TRBV27
d_gene: -
len: 14
j_gene: TRBJ2-7
abundance: -
CDR3aa: CASSSNTGYYEQYF
CDR3nt: TGTGCCAGCAGTTCGAATACAGGGTACTACGAGCAGTACTTC

v_gene: TRBV2
d_gene: -
len: 14
j_gene: TRBJ2-3
abundance: -
CDR3aa: CASRPDSYTDTQYF
CDR3nt: TGTGCCAGCCGCCCGGACAGCTACACAGATACGCAGTATTTT

v_gene: TRBV7-8
d_gene: -
len: 17
j_gene: TRBJ2-2
abundance: few
CDR3aa: CASSARTDLGLAGELFF
CDR3nt: TGTGCCAGCAGCGCCAGGACAGACTTGGGGCTCGCCGGGGAGCTGTTTTTT

v_gene: TRBV5-6
d_gene: -
len: 14
j_gene: TRBJ1-6
abundance: -
CDR3aa: CASSWRVRNSPLHF
CDR3nt: TGTGCCAGCAGCTGGCGGGTGCGGAATTCACCCCTCCACTTT

v_gene: TRBV5-4
d_gene: TRBD2
len: 16
j_gene: TRBJ2-1
abundance: -
CDR3aa: CASSFGGGGAYNEQFF
CDR3nt: TGTGCCAGCAGCTTCGGCGGGGGGGGAGCCTACAATGAGCAGTTCTTC

v_gene: TRBV6-5
d_gene: TRBD2
len: 15
j_gene: TRBJ2-2
abundance: -
CDR3aa: CASNPGGGNTGELFF
CDR3nt: TGTGCCAGCAATCCTGGGGGGGGTAACACCGGGGAGCTGTTTTTT

v_gene: TRBV30
d_gene: -
len: 14
j_gene: TRBJ2-5
abundance: -
CDR3aa: CAWFQVGGPKTQYF
CDR3nt: TGTGCCTGGTTCCAGGTAGGCGGGCCAAAGACCCAGTACTTC

v_gene: TRBV6-1
d_gene: -
len: 10
j_gene: TRBJ1-3
abundance: -
CDR3aa: CATSRNTIYF
CDR3nt: TGTGCCACCTCTCGTAACACCATATATTTT

v_gene: TRBV6-5
d_gene: TRBD1
len: 14
j_gene: TRBJ2-5
abundance: -
CDR3aa: CASRPGQNQETQYF
CDR3nt: TGTGCCAGCAGGCCGGGACAGAATCAAGAGACCCAGTACTTC

v_gene: TRBV19
d_gene: -
len: 15
j_gene: TRBJ1-2
abundance: -
CDR3aa: CASTPQAGALYGYTF
CDR3nt: TGTGCCAGTACCCCCCAGGCAGGGGCCCTCTATGGCTACACCTTC

v_gene: TRBV4-1
d_gene: TRBD1
len: 15
j_gene: TRBJ2-7
abundance: -
CDR3aa: CASSPRDRGSYEQYF
CDR3nt: TGCGCCAGCAGCCCCAGGGACAGGGGCTCCTACGAGCAGTACTTC

v_gene: TRBV9
d_gene: TRBD2
len: 14
j_gene: TRBJ2-1
abundance: -
CDR3aa: CASSPSGSLNEQFF
CDR3nt: TGTGCCAGCAGCCCTAGCGGGAGCTTAAATGAGCAGTTCTTC

v_gene: TRBV4-2
d_gene: TRBD1
len: 13
j_gene: TRBJ1-3
abundance: -
CDR3aa: CASSPKTGGPIYF
CDR3nt: TGTGCCAGCAGCCCCAAGACAGGGGGCCCCATATATTTT

v_gene: TRBV28
d_gene: -
len: 15
j_gene: TRBJ1-2
abundance: -
CDR3aa: CASSLQGGTNYGYTF
CDR3nt: TGTGCCAGCAGCTTACAGGGAGGGACAAACTATGGCTACACCTTC